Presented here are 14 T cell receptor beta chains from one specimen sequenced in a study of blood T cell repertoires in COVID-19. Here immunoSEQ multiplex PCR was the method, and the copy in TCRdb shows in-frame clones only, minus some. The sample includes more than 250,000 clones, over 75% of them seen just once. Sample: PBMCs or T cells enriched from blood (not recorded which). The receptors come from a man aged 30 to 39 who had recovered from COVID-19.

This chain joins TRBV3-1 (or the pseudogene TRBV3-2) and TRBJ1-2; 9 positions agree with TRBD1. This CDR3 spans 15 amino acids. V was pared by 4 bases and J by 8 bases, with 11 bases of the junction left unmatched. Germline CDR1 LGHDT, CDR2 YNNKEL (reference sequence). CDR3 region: CASSLEPQGAWGYTF. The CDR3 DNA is TGTGCCAGCAGCCTAGAGCCACAGGGGGCGTGGGGCTACACCTTC.

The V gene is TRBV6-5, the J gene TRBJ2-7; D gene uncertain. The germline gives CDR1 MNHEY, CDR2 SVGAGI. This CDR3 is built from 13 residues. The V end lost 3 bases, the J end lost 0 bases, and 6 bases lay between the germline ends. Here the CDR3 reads CASSYEDSYEQYF. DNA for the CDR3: TGTGCCAGCAGTTATGAGGACTCCTACGAGCAGTACTTC.

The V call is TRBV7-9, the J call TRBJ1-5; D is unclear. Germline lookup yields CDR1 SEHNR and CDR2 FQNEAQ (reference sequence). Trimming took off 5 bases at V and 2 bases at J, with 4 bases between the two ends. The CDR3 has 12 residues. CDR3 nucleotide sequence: TGTGCCAGCAGCCCTGGCAATCAGCCCCAGCATTTT. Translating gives CASSPGNQPQHF.

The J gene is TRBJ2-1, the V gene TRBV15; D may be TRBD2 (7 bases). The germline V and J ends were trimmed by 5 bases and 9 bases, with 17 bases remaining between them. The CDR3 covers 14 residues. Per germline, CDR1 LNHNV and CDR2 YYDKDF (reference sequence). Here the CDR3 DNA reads TGTGCCACCAGCGGGGGGGCCGAAGGCTCTGAGCAGTTCTTC. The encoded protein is CATSGGAEGSEQFF. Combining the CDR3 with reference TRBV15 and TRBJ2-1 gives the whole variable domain DAMVIQNPRYQVTQFGKPVTLSCSQTLNHNVMYWYQQKSSQAPKLLFHYYDKDFNNEADTPDNFQSRRPNTSFCFLDIRSPGLGDTAMYLCATSGGAEGSEQFFGPGTRLTVL.

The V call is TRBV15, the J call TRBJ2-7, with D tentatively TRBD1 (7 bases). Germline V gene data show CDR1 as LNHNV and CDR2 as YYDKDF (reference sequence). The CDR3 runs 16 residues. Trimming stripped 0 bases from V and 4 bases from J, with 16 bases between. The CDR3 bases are TGTGCCACCAGCAGAGATAGACAGGGCAGCGGGTACGAGCAGTACTTC. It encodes CATSRDRQGSGYEQYF.

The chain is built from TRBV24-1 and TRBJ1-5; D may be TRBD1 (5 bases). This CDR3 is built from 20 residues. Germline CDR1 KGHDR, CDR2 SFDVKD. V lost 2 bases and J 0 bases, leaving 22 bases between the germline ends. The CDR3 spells CATSDSSGGPRGVSNQPQHF. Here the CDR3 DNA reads TGTGCCACCAGTGATTCCTCGGGGGGACCGAGGGGAGTTAGCAATCAGCCCCAGCATTTT.

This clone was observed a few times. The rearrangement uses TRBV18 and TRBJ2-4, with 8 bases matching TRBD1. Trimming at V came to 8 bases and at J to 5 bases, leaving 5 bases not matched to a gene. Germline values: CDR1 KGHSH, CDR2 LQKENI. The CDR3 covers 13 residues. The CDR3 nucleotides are TGTGCCAGCACAACAGGGGGGCAAAACATTCAGTACTTC. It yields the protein CASTTGGQNIQYF.

The CDR3 sequence is CASSLGGQETQYF. The CDR3 DNA reads TGTGCCAGCAGCTTGGGCGGCCAAGAGACCCAGTACTTC. The chain combines TRBV5-4 with TRBJ2-5; the D is unclear. V lost 0 bases and J lost 1, with 4 bases in between. CDR3 length: 13 residues. CDR1 and CDR2 (germline): SGHNT, YYREEE (reference sequence).

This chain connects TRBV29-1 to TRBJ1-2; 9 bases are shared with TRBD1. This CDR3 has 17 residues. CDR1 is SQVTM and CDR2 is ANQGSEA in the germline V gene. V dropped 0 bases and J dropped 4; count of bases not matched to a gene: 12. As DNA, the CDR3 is TGCAGCGTTGAAGATCCATCGGTGGACAGGGGAATCTATGGCTACACCTTC. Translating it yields CSVEDPSVDRGIYGYTF.

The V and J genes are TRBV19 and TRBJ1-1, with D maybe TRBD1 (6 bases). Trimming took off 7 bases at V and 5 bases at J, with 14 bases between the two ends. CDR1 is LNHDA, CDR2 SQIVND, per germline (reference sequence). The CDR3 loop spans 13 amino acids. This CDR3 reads CASKATGETEAFF. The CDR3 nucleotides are TGTGCCAGTAAGGCGACAGGAGAAACTGAAGCTTTCTTT. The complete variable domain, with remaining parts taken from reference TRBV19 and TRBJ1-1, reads DGGITQSPKYLFRKEGQNVTLSCEQNLNHDAMYWYRQDPGQGLRLIYYSQIVNDFQKGDIAEGYSVSREKKESFPLTVTSAQKNPTAFYLCASKATGETEAFFGQGTRLTVV.

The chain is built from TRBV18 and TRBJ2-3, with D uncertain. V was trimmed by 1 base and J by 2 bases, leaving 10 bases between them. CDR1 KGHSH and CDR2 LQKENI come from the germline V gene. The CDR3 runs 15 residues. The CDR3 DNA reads TGTGCCAGCTCACCACGTGTACGGTCCACAGATACGCAGTATTTT. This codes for CASSPRVRSTDTQYF.

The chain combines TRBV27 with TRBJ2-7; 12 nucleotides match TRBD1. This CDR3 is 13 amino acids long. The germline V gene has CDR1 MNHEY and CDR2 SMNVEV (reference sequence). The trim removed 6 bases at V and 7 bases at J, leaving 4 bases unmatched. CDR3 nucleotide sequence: TGTGCCAGCAGGGGACAGGGGGCGCGTGAGCAGTACTTC. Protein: CASRGQGAREQYF.

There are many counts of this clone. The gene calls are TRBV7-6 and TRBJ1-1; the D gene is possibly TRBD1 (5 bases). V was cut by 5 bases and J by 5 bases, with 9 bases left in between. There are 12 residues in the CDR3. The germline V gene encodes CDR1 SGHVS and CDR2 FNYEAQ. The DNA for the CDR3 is TGTGCCAGCAGCACTCAGGGAACTGAAGCTTTCTTT. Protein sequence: CASSTQGTEAFF.

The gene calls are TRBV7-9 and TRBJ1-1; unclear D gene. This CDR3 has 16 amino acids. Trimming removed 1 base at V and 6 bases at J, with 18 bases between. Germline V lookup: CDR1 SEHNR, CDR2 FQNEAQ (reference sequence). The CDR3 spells CASSLVHPGFTSEAFF. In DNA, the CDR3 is TGTGCCAGCAGCTTAGTCCACCCGGGATTTACGTCTGAAGCTTTCTTT. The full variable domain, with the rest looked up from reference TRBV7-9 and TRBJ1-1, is DTGVSQNPRHKITKRGQNVTFRCDPISEHNRLYWYRQTLGQGPEFLTYFQNEAQLEKSRLLSDRFSAERPKGSFSTLEIQRTEQGDSAMYLCASSLVHPGFTSEAFFGQGTRLTVV.